This TCR beta chain emerged from a study of blood T cell repertoires in COVID-19. Across the study: PBMCs, B-cell-depleted T cells, or T cells provided the cDNA or gDNA that made up the material.

The CDR3 has 17 amino acids. The germline gives CDR1 MNHEY, CDR2 SMNVEV (reference sequence). V shed 6 bases and J shed 1 base, with 16 bases lying between them. This clone came up once. In the original analysis: Nucleated cell number was recorded as an estimate derived from reference gene primer amplification. The data were produced by immunoSEQ multiplex PCR, yet TCRdb's version contains in-frame clones alone and is incomplete. The DNA gave D and trimming, while V, J and clone size come from that table. The profile shows 150,000 to 200,000 clones, roughly 79% of them singletons. The rearrangement links TRBV27 to TRBJ1-6; a possible D gene is TRBD1 (5 bases). Sequencing used peripheral blood. The origin of this receptor is a man aged 55-75 years with active or convalescent COVID-19. The CDR3 sequence is CASSQQDAASYNSPLHF. In DNA, the CDR3 is TGTGCCAGCAGCCAACAGGATGCTGCGTCCTATAATTCACCCCTCCACTTT.